These T cell receptor beta chains were read from a single sample in a study of blood T cells in healthy people across ages. TCRdb re-called the 5' RACE reads with MiXCR, one entry per CDR3 protein. The sample comprises hundreds of thousands of distinct CDR3 sequences, about 34% of which are singletons, and 15% rests with the top ten. Source material: blood. These receptors were taken from a woman of 80 years or more in good health. CDR3s include the opening cysteine and the closing phenylalanine or tryptophan. The D gene is left open where the match is weak. Clone size is not always given. Where it is, it says once, few, many or a class for expanded clones.

>TRBV5-5|TRBJ1-1|NA|few
CASSDSHSWQANNSNTEAFF
TGTGCCAGCAGCGATTCCCACAGCTGGCAGGCGAATAATTCCAACACTGAAGCTTTCTTT
>TRBV5-1|TRBJ2-7|TRBD1|NA
CASSLTTGGTYEQYF
TGCGCCAGCAGCTTGACGACAGGGGGCACCTACGAGCAGTACTTC
>TRBV11-2|TRBJ2-1|TRBD2|many
CASSRGGSSYNEQFF
TGTGCCAGCAGCCGCGGGGGGAGCTCCTACAATGAGCAGTTCTTC
>TRBV10-3|TRBJ2-6|NA|NA
CAISPLTNGRTSGANVLTF
TGTGCCATCAGTCCTCTTACAAATGGACGGACCTCTGGGGCCAACGTCCTGACTTTC
>TRBV29-1|TRBJ1-2|NA|NA
CSVFADYGYTF
TGCAGCGTTTTTGCCGACTATGGCTACACCTTC
>TRBV28|TRBJ2-5|NA|few
CASSLPDRFQETQYF
TGTGCCAGCAGTTTACCTGACAGGTTCCAAGAGACCCAGTACTTC
>TRBV18|TRBJ1-5|NA|NA
CASSPQPGVSNQPQHF
TGTGCCAGCTCACCACAACCGGGGGTGAGCAATCAGCCCCAGCATTTT
>TRBV20-1|TRBJ1-5|TRBD1|few
CSAVGGQGMRSNQPQHF
TGCAGTGCCGTGGGGGGACAGGGTATGAGGAGCAATCAGCCCCAGCATTTT
>TRBV7-2|TRBJ1-1|NA|many
CASSLWDTARAFF
TGTGCCAGCAGCTTATGGGACACAGCGAGGGCTTTCTTT
>TRBV28|TRBJ1-2|TRBD1|few
CASTGNRDRGFYGYTF
TGTGCCAGCACCGGGAATCGAGACAGGGGCTTCTATGGCTACACCTTC
>TRBV10-3|TRBJ1-2|TRBD1|many
CAIVLGTGGDYGYTF
TGTGCCATCGTACTAGGGACAGGGGGTGACTATGGCTACACCTTC
>TRBV7-9|TRBJ2-7|NA|NA
CASSLTVLGSEQYF
TGTGCCAGCAGCTTGACAGTACTGGGGTCAGAGCAGTACTTC
>TRBV27|TRBJ2-7|NA|NA
CASRGLDPYEQYF
TGTGCCAGCAGAGGGCTAGATCCCTACGAGCAGTACTTC
>TRBV18|TRBJ1-1|NA|NA
CASSVLLENTEAFF
TGTGCCAGCTCAGTTCTCCTAGAGAACACTGAAGCTTTCTTT
>TRBV20-1|TRBJ2-5|NA|many
CSTGGRLETQYF
TGCAGTACCGGGGGGCGTTTGGAGACCCAGTACTTC
>TRBV12-3/TRBV12-4|TRBJ2-1|TRBD1|many
CASTRTGLYNEQFF
TGTGCCAGCACCCGGACAGGGCTCTACAATGAGCAGTTCTTC
>TRBV30|TRBJ2-5|NA|NA
CAWSVRGLETQYF
TGTGCCTGGAGTGTACGAGGGCTAGAGACCCAGTACTTC
>TRBV6-5|TRBJ2-2|NA|once
CASSYSTSPWELFF
TGTGCCAGCAGTTACTCGACTAGTCCCTGGGAGCTGTTTTTT
>TRBV5-4|TRBJ2-2|NA|few
CASSLAGRAANTGELFF
TGTGCCAGCAGCTTGGCGGGCAGGGCCGCGAACACCGGGGAGCTGTTTTTT
>TRBV2|TRBJ2-5|TRBD1|NA
CASRTGTGDLLTQYF
TGTGCCAGCAGAACAGGGACAGGGGACTTGTTGACCCAGTACTTC
>TRBV7-2|TRBJ1-2|TRBD1|many
CASSSPAGGTNYGYTF
TGTGCCAGCAGCTCGCCTGCAGGGGGAACTAACTATGGCTACACCTTC
>TRBV7-2|TRBJ2-3|NA|NA
CASSMGAGSTDTQYF
TGTGCCAGCAGTATGGGGGCAGGTTCCACAGATACGCAGTATTTT
>TRBV27|TRBJ2-6|TRBD2|NA
CATSMTGGLYGANVLTF
TGTGCCACCAGCATGACGGGAGGGTTATACGGGGCCAACGTCCTGACTTTC
>TRBV4-3|TRBJ1-6|NA|NA
CASSQEGGGNSPLHF
TGCGCCAGCAGCCAAGAAGGGGGTGGGAATTCACCCCTCCACTTT
>TRBV2|TRBJ1-5|NA|many
CASRSTGNQPQHF
TGTGCCAGCAGATCAACAGGGAATCAGCCCCAGCATTTT
>TRBV20-1|TRBJ2-5|TRBD1|many
CSATPGTEETQYF
TGCAGTGCTACTCCCGGGACAGAAGAGACCCAGTACTTC
>TRBV11-2|TRBJ2-5|TRBD1|medium-sized
CASSLETGGISFRYF
TGTGCCAGCAGCTTAGAGACAGGGGGAATCTCGTTTCGGTACTTC
>TRBV4-1|TRBJ2-1|TRBD2|many
CASSQEGGGSYNEQFF
TGCGCCAGCAGCCAAGAAGGCGGGGGGTCCTACAATGAGCAGTTCTTC
>TRBV28|TRBJ2-1|NA|NA
CASSLAGISYNEQFF
TGTGCCAGCAGTTTAGCGGGAATCTCCTACAATGAGCAGTTCTTC
>TRBV24-1|TRBJ2-5|TRBD1|many
CATSDAPPETGKTQYF
TGTGCCACCAGTGATGCTCCGCCTGAGACAGGGAAGACCCAGTACTTC
>TRBV6-6|TRBJ2-1|TRBD2|many
CASSYQTSAGGHNEQFF
TGTGCCAGCAGTTACCAAACTAGCGCGGGGGGGCATAATGAGCAGTTCTTC
>TRBV20-1|TRBJ2-7|TRBD2|NA
CSAAGTSVTYEQYF
TGCAGTGCAGCCGGGACTAGCGTTACCTACGAGCAGTACTTC
>TRBV12-3/TRBV12-4|TRBJ2-1|NA|many
CASSLQGTNNEQFF
TGTGCCAGCAGTTTACAAGGTACAAACAATGAGCAGTTCTTC
>TRBV10-3|TRBJ2-3|TRBD2|many
CAVRGGTDTQYF
TGTGCCGTCCGGGGGGGAACAGATACGCAGTATTTT
>TRBV7-3|TRBJ2-3|NA|few
CAGSRDAKGPDTQYF
TGTGCCGGCAGCCGGGACGCCAAGGGTCCAGATACGCAGTATTTT
>TRBV12-3/TRBV12-4|TRBJ1-1|NA|NA
CASWGTFNTEAFF
TGTGCCAGCTGGGGGACTTTTAACACTGAAGCTTTCTTT
>TRBV25-1|TRBJ1-2|NA|many
CASSPIDSLNYGYTF
TGTGCCAGCAGTCCTATCGACAGCCTTAACTATGGCTACACCTTC
>TRBV30|TRBJ2-7|NA|NA
CAWSPGSGWEQYF
TGTGCCTGGAGTCCCGGGTCAGGGTGGGAGCAGTACTTC
>TRBV20-1|TRBJ1-4|NA|few
CSARDPLLATNEKLFF
TGCAGTGCTAGAGATCCGTTGTTGGCAACTAATGAAAAACTGTTTTTT
>TRBV6-2/TRBV6-3|TRBJ1-2|TRBD1|many
CASSRLTGEKGYTF
TGTGCCAGCAGTCGCCTGACAGGGGAGAAAGGCTACACCTTC